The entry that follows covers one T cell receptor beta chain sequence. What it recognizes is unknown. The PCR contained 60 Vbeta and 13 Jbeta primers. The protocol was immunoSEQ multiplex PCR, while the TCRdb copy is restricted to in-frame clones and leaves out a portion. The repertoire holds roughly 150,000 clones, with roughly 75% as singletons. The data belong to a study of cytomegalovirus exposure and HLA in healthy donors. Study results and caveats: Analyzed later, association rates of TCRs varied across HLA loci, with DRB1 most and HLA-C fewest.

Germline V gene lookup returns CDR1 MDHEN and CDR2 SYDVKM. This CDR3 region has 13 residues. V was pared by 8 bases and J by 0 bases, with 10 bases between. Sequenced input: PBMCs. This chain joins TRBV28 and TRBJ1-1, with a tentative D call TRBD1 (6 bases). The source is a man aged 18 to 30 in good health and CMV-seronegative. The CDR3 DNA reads TGTGCCAGCTGTGACAGGATGAACACTGAAGCTTTCTTT. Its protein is CASCDRMNTEAFF.